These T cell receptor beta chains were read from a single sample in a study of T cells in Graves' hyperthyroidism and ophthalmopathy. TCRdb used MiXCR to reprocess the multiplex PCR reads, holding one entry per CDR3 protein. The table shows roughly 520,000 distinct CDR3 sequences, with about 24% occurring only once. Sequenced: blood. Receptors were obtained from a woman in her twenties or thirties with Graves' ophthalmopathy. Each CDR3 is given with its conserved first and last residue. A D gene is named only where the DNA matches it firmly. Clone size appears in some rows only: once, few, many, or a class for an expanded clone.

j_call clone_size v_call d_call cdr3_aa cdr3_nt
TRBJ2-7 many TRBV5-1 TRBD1 CASSGGQTYEQYF TGCGCCAGCAGCGGGGGACAGACCTACGAGCAGTACTTC
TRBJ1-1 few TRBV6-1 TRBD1 CASRQGAEAFF TGTGCCAGTCGACAGGGGGCTGAAGCTTTCTTT
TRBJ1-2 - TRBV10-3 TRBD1 CAIQGVDYGYTF TGTGCCATCCAGGGGGTGGATTATGGCTACACCTTC
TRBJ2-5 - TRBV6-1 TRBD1 CASSEYRGSQETQYF TGTGCCAGCAGTGAATACAGGGGAAGCCAAGAGACCCAGTACTTC
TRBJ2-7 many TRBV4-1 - CASSMTPQYEQYF TGCGCCAGCAGCATGACACCCCAATACGAGCAGTACTTC
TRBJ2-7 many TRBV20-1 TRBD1 CSAPPTGTGAYEQYF TGCAGTGCCCCACCCACCGGGACAGGGGCCTACGAGCAGTACTTC
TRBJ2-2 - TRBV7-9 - CASSLGRLTGELFF TGTGCCAGCAGCTTAGGACGGCTCACCGGGGAGCTGTTTTTT
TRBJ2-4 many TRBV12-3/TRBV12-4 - CASSSGHSVRF TGTGCCAGCAGTTCTGGACATTCAGTACGGTTC
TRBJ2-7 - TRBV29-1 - CSVEGASYEQYF TGCAGCGTTGAGGGGGCCTCCTACGAGCAGTACTTC
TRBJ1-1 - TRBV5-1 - CASSSDRTANTEAFF TGCGCCAGCAGCTCCGACCGGACAGCCAACACTGAAGCTTTCTTT
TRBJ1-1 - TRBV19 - CASRSGARNTEAFF TGTGCCAGTAGATCCGGGGCTCGGAACACTGAAGCTTTCTTT
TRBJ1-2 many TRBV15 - CATSRDVGQGYGYTF TGTGCCACCAGCAGAGATGTGGGGCAAGGCTATGGCTACACCTTC
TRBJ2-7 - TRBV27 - CASSLSLIPPPGRSSTYEQYF TGTGCCAGCAGTTTATCCCTAATCCCGCCTCCGGGACGCTCCTCGACCTACGAGCAGTACTTC
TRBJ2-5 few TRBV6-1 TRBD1 CASTLKGTGGETQYF TGTGCCAGCACCCTAAAGGGCACAGGGGGGGAGACCCAGTACTTC
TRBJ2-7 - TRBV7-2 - CANSLGVSYEQYF TGTGCCAACAGCTTAGGTGTGTCCTACGAGCAGTACTTC
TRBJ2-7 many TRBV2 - CATRFEYEQYF TGTGCCACGCGGTTCGAGTACGAGCAGTACTTC
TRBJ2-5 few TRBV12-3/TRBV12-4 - CASSLGGPSETQYF TGTGCCAGCAGCCTGGGGGGTCCCAGTGAGACCCAGTACTTC
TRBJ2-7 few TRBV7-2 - CASSFEIRSYEQYF TGTGCCAGCAGCTTCGAGATCCGCTCCTACGAGCAGTACTTC
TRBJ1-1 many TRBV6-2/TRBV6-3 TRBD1 CASSSPPPTGGLTEAFF TGTGCCAGCAGCTCCCCACCTCCGACAGGGGGCTTGACTGAAGCTTTCTTT
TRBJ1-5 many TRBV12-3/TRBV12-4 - CASRRGGWQPQHF TGTGCCAGCAGGAGGGGGGGCTGGCAGCCCCAGCATTTT
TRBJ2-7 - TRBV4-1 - CASSQQGVFSYEQYF TGCGCCAGCAGCCAACAGGGTGTATTCTCCTACGAGCAGTACTTC
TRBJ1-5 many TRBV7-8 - CASSLPTRPKGTVAYSNQPQHF TGTGCCAGCAGCTTACCCACCCGACCCAAAGGGACGGTCGCTTATAGCAATCAGCCCCAGCATTTT